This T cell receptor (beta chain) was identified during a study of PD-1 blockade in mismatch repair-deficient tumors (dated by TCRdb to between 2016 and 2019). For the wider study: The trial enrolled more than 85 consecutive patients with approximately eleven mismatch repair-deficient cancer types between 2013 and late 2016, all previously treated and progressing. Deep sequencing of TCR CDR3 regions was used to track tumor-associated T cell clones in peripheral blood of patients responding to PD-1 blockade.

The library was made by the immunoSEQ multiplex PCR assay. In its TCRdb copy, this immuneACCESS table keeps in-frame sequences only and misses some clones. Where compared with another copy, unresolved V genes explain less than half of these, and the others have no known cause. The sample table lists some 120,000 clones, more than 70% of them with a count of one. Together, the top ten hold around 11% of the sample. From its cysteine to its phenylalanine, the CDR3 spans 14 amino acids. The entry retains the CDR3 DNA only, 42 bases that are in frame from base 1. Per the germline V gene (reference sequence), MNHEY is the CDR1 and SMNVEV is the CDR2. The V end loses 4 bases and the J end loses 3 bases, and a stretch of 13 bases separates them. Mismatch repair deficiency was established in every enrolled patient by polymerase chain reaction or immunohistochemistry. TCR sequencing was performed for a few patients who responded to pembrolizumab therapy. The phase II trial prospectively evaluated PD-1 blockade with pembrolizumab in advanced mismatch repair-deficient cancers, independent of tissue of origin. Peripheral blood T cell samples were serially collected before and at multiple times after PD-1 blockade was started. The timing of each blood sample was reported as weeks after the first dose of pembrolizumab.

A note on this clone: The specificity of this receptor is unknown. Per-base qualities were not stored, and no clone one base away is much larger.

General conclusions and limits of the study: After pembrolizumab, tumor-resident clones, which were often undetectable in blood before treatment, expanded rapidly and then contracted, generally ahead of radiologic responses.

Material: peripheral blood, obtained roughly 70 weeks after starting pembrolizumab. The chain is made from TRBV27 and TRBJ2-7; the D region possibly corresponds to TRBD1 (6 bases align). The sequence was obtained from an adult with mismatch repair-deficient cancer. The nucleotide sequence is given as TGTGCCAGCAGTTCTATGGACAGCGGCTACGAGCAGTACTTC. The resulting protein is CASSSMDSGYEQYF.